These T cell receptor beta chains were read from a single sample in a study of OX40 agonist ivuxolimab in advanced cancers. Repertoires were generated with immunoSEQ multiplex PCR, while TCRdb's copy carries only in-frame clones and drops some. Among fewer than 45,000 clones listed, roughly 91% were seen once. Sequences were derived from CD4+ or CD8+ T cells sorted from blood, sampled in a trial of the OX40 agonist ivuxolimab. These receptors were collected from an adult with an advanced solid tumor such as melanoma, head and neck, liver or kidney cancer. Both conserved end residues are part of each CDR3.

j_call: TRBJ2-5
v_call: TRBV19
cdr3_aa: CASSTRQGPETQYF

j_call: TRBJ2-1
v_call: TRBV2
cdr3_aa: CASRRGGVFDEQFF

j_call: TRBJ1-4
v_call: TRBV7-9
cdr3_aa: CASSLRGSEKLFF

j_call: TRBJ2-6
v_call: TRBV28
cdr3_aa: CASQKEGGSSGANVLTF

j_call: TRBJ1-5
v_call: TRBV28
cdr3_aa: CASSSFIPNQPQHF

j_call: TRBJ2-3
v_call: TRBV18
cdr3_aa: CASSPGGSDTQYF

j_call: TRBJ1-2
v_call: TRBV2
cdr3_aa: CASSVAAGGYTF

j_call: TRBJ2-3
v_call: TRBV5-1
cdr3_aa: CASSLFVPDTQYF

j_call: TRBJ1-1
v_call: TRBV28
cdr3_aa: CASRGPGFGGTEAFF

j_call: TRBJ2-1
v_call: TRBV19
cdr3_aa: CASSIVPLPGTGDHNEQFF

j_call: TRBJ1-1
v_call: TRBV6-5
cdr3_aa: CASSYSSRAFF

j_call: TRBJ1-2
v_call: TRBV28
cdr3_aa: CASSLGGQTYGYTF

j_call: TRBJ2-7
v_call: TRBV10-2
cdr3_aa: CASRTSTSPYEQYF

j_call: TRBJ1-3
v_call: TRBV5-1
cdr3_aa: CASSDRPSGNTIYF

j_call: TRBJ1-4
v_call: TRBV5-1
cdr3_aa: CASSSSATNEKLFF

j_call: TRBJ2-7
v_call: TRBV28
cdr3_aa: CASSQPGQGAHEQYF

j_call: TRBJ1-2
v_call: TRBV5-5
cdr3_aa: CASSPGGRKGYTF

j_call: TRBJ1-2
v_call: TRBV5-6
cdr3_aa: CASSFRTDYGGYTF

j_call: TRBJ1-6
v_call: TRBV2
cdr3_aa: CASQGVGSPLHF

j_call: TRBJ2-3
v_call: TRBV5-4
cdr3_aa: CASSLAVWGGTDTQYF

j_call: TRBJ1-1
v_call: TRBV6-5
cdr3_aa: CASRQGGATEAFF

j_call: TRBJ2-3
v_call: TRBV4-1
cdr3_aa: CASSQESLAGAGTDTQYF

j_call: TRBJ1-3
v_call: TRBV6-5
cdr3_aa: CASRKQRGGNTIYF

j_call: TRBJ1-2
v_call: TRBV6-5
cdr3_aa: CASSPSALNYGYTF

j_call: TRBJ2-2
v_call: TRBV19
cdr3_aa: CASWARGLTGELFF

j_call: TRBJ1-2
v_call: TRBV6-5
cdr3_aa: CASSLGNSNGYTF

j_call: TRBJ2-7
v_call: TRBV29-1
cdr3_aa: CSAGWDEQYF

j_call: TRBJ2-2
v_call: TRBV29-1
cdr3_aa: CSVAGDRGDTGELFF

j_call: TRBJ1-2
v_call: TRBV19
cdr3_aa: CASRPDSRGYGYTF

j_call: TRBJ1-2
v_call: TRBV28
cdr3_aa: CAGRGQDFGYTF

j_call: TRBJ2-3
v_call: TRBV18
cdr3_aa: CASSPGTSLYTDTQYF

j_call: TRBJ2-1
v_call: TRBV9
cdr3_aa: CASSFRDPTSYNEQFF

j_call: TRBJ1-1
v_call: TRBV7-3
cdr3_aa: CASSKRQGAYNTEAFF

j_call: TRBJ1-1
v_call: TRBV5-5
cdr3_aa: CASSRTGFEAFF

j_call: TRBJ2-7
v_call: TRBV29-1
cdr3_aa: CSAVQGTSSYEQYF

j_call: TRBJ1-1
v_call: TRBV18
cdr3_aa: CASSSGSNTEAFF

j_call: TRBJ2-1
v_call: TRBV5-1
cdr3_aa: CASSPRGPYNEQFF

j_call: TRBJ2-5
v_call: TRBV6-1
cdr3_aa: CASSEITGRETQYF

j_call: TRBJ2-3
v_call: TRBV5-1
cdr3_aa: CASSLDSARDTQYF

j_call: TRBJ1-3
v_call: TRBV30
cdr3_aa: CAWSPDSLGQGSGNTIYF

j_call: TRBJ2-1
v_call: TRBV18
cdr3_aa: CASSPRTGDNEQFF

j_call: TRBJ2-5
v_call: TRBV5-6
cdr3_aa: CASSLGDLETQYF

j_call: TRBJ1-3
v_call: TRBV18
cdr3_aa: CASSTTGGSGNTIYF

j_call: TRBJ1-2
v_call: TRBV5-1
cdr3_aa: CASSGSGGNFYGYTF

j_call: TRBJ1-2
v_call: TRBV18
cdr3_aa: CASSSGQTNYGYTF